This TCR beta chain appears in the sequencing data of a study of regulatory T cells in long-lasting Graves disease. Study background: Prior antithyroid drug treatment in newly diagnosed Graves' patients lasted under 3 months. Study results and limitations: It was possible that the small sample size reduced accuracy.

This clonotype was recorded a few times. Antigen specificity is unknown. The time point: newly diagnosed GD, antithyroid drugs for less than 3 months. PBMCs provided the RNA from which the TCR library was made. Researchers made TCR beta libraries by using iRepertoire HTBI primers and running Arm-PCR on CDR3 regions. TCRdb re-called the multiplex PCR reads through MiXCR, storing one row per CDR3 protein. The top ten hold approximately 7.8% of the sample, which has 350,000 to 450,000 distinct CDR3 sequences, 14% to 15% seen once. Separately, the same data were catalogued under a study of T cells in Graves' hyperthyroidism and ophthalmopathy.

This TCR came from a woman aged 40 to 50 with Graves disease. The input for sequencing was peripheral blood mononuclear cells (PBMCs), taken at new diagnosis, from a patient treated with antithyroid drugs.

The CDR3 reads CSARGGRGEVYEQYF. The CDR3 DNA sequence: TGCAGTGCTCGAGGGGGCAGGGGTGAGGTCTACGAGCAGTACTTC. The chain is built from TRBV20-1 and TRBJ2-7, with 7 bases that match TRBD1. Germline CDR1 is DFQATT and CDR2 is SNEGSKA (reference sequence). Trimming removed 5 bases from V and 3 bases from J; junction bases left unmatched: 13. The CDR3 is made up of 15 amino acids.